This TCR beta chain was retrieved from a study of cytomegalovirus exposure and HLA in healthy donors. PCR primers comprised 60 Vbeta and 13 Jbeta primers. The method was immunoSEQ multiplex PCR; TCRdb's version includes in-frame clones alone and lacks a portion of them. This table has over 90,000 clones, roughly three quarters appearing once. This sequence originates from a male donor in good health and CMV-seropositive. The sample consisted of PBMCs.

The CDR3 here is CASSSTGTSGNQYF. CDR3 DNA sequence: TGTGCCAGCAGCTCTACCGGGACTAGCGGGAACCAGTACTTC. The chain recombines TRBV7-2 with TRBJ2-5; 13 positions agree with TRBD2. The trim removed 4 bases at V and 10 bases at J, leaving 6 bases unmatched. Germline V gene data show CDR1 as SGHTA and CDR2 as FQGNSA. This CDR3 is built from 14 residues.